The clone carrying this TCR beta chain has just one count. This may come from a read error, since a much larger clone is one base off. TCRdb re-derived calls from the 5' RACE reads in MiXCR, one entry per CDR3 protein. This table has 200,000 to 300,000 distinct CDR3 sequences, 6% to 8% appearing once. Germline CDR1 is DFQATT and CDR2 is SNEGSKA (reference sequence). The CDR3 runs 13 residues. The data were taken from a study of T cells after yellow fever vaccination. The source material was CD4+ T cells sorted from PBMCs, sampled on the day of the yellow fever booster vaccination. The genes are TRBV20-1 and TRBJ2-1, with a tentative D call TRBD1 (5 bases). This clonotype was sampled from a man between 25 and 39 years old who received the YFV17D yellow fever vaccine. The DNA of the CDR3 is TGCAGTGCTAGGGGTCCAGGGTACAATGAGCGGTTCTTC. Its translation: CSARGPGYNERFF.